Described below is a single T cell receptor (beta chain) sequence and its context. Its specificity is not known. Rectal tissue came from one to two pinch biopsies taken at colonoscopy. This sample was taken from a study of pediatric ulcerative colitis. Deletions cut 5 bases from V and 6 bases from J, with 10 bases between. CDR3 size: 11 residues. In germline, CDR1 is DFQATT, CDR2 SNEGSKA (reference sequence). Assay used: immunoSEQ multiplex PCR; TCRdb lists only in-frame clones, some missing. The table records over 30,000 clones, about 81% of them present only once. The study, taken as a whole, reports: Ulcerative colitis patients shared more blood-rectal clones than controls. All ulcerative colitis patients, but no controls, carried a couple of rectal clonotypes.

Sequencing was performed on gut tissue. This TCR was sampled from a boy aged 10-17 years with mild ulcerative colitis. The chain carries TRBV20-1 and TRBJ1-2; D ambiguous. CDR3 sequence (DNA): TGCAGTGCTCCCTCGGTGGATGGCTACACCTTC. Encoded protein: CSAPSVDGYTF.